This passage covers 28 T cell receptor beta chains from one sample sequenced in a study of vaccination effects on CD4 cells after COVID-19. The assay was immunoSEQ multiplex PCR, and TCRdb's table has in-frame clones only and misses some. The top ten clones hold roughly 23% of a sample with roughly 68,000 clones, about 72% of them seen once. Their antigens are not known. When less than 13 days of culture had elapsed, CD4+ T cells were isolated. Specimen: CD4+ T cells from PBMCs cultured without peptide, collected before COVID-19 vaccination. The origin of the receptors is a human donor who had a prior SARS-CoV-2 infection.

The gene calls are TRBV5-1 and TRBJ2-7; D call uncertain. Germline CDR1 is SGHRS and CDR2 is YFSETQ. Trimming left V 6 bases short and J 0 bases short, with 16 bases between. This CDR3 comprises 15 residues. The CDR3 here is CASTSGLGSSYEQYF. CDR3 DNA sequence: TGCGCCAGCACTTCTGGATTGGGGTCCTCCTACGAGCAGTACTTC. Based on the CDR3 plus reference TRBV5-1 and TRBJ2-7, the full variable domain is KAGVTQTPRYLIKTRGQQVTLSCSPISGHRSVSWYQQTPGQGLQFLFEYFSETQRNKGNFPGRFSGRQFSNSRSEMNVSTLELGDSALYLCASTSGLGSSYEQYFGPGTRLTVT.

J is TRBJ2-2 and V is TRBV2; D tentatively reads TRBD1 or TRBD2 (5 bases each). The CDR3 has 14 residues. With 7 bases removed from V and 1 base from J, the gap between germline ends came to 10 bases. Germline loops: CDR1 SNHLY, CDR2 FYNNEI. CDR3 DNA sequence: TGTGCCAGCACCGGGACGGGGAACACCGGGGAGCTGTTTTTT. Translating gives CASTGTGNTGELFF.

In its sample, this clone is medium-sized. V gene TRBV3-1 (or the pseudogene TRBV3-2) combines with J gene TRBJ2-5; 8 nucleotides align to TRBD2. J lost 5 bases, V lost 0 bases, and 11 bases had no gene match. Per the germline V gene, CDR1 is LGHDT and CDR2 is YNNKEL (reference sequence). This CDR3 is 17 amino acids long. The CDR3 loop is CASSQDPGREGRETQYF. CDR3 nucleotide sequence: TGTGCCAGCAGCCAAGATCCGGGACGGGAGGGCCGGGAGACCCAGTACTTC.

This chain uses TRBV24-1 with TRBJ2-5, with TRBD1 identical over 7 bases. The V gene end was trimmed by 5 bases and the J gene end by 3 bases; junction bases not matched to a gene: 8. The CDR3 is 15 amino acids. Germline V CDR1 and CDR2: KGHDR, SFDVKD. The CDR3 here is CATSATGTAEETQYF. DNA for the CDR3: TGTGCCACCAGTGCTACCGGGACAGCGGAAGAGACCCAGTACTTC.

V is TRBV5-1 and J is TRBJ1-1, with a tentative D call TRBD1 (5 bases). The V end lost 0 bases, the J end lost 6 bases, and 12 bases lay between the germline ends. Germline lookup yields CDR1 SGHRS and CDR2 YFSETQ. The CDR3 totals 14 residues. The CDR3 nucleotides are TGCGCCAGCAGCTTGGTCCTAGGGGCCGCTGAAGCTTTCTTT. Protein sequence: CASSLVLGAAEAFF.

The V call is TRBV27, the J call TRBJ2-7; D unresolved. V gave up 1 base and J gave up 5 bases, with 24 bases separating them. The CDR3 runs 18 residues. Germline CDR1 MNHEY, CDR2 SMNVEV (reference sequence). CDR3 loop: CASSLYSPDPTFSDEQYF. The CDR3 DNA is TGTGCCAGCAGTTTATATTCCCCGGACCCTACGTTTTCTGACGAGCAGTACTTC.

The J gene is TRBJ2-5, the V gene TRBV6-6, with D tentatively TRBD1 (5 bases). The CDR3 is 14 amino acids. Trimming removed 6 bases at V and 5 bases at J, with 16 bases between. Germline CDR1 MNHNY, CDR2 SVGAGI (reference sequence). DNA for the CDR3: TGTGCCAGCAGCCGACAGATTTCAGGGGAGACCCAGTACTTC. Its translation is CASSRQISGETQYF.

The chain employs TRBV4-1 and TRBJ1-4; D gene ambiguous. The CDR3 loop spans 13 amino acids. Trimming shortened V by 4 bases and J by 8 bases, and 11 bases separated the two germline ends. Germline-derived CDR1 and CDR2 are MGHRA and YSYEKL. CDR3 residues: CASSPHYEEKLFF. The DNA for the CDR3 is TGCGCCAGCAGCCCCCATTACGAGGAAAAACTGTTTTTT.

The chain is built from TRBV9 and TRBJ2-3, with TRBD2 matching over 16 bases. Germline V lookup: CDR1 SGDLS, CDR2 YYNGEE. The CDR3 contains 19 residues. The V segment lost 0 bases and the J segment 0 bases; nucleotides outside the gene matches: 4. The CDR3 region has the DNA TGTGCCAGCAGCGTAGCGGGACTAGCGGGGGGGCGGAGCACAGATACGCAGTATTTT. This encodes CASSVAGLAGGRSTDTQYF. The entire variable domain, with the rest obtained from reference TRBV9 and TRBJ2-3, is as follows: DSGVTQTPKHLITATGQRVTLRCSPRSGDLSVYWYQQSLDQGLQFLIQYYNGEERAKGNILERFSAQQFPDLHSELNLSSLELGDSALYFCASSVAGLAGGRSTDTQYFGPGTRLTVL.

The gene calls are TRBV9 and TRBJ2-2; D possibly corresponds to TRBD1 (5 bases). V was cut by 4 bases and J by 1 base, with 11 bases left in between. This CDR3 has 15 residues. Germline assignment: CDR1 SGDLS and CDR2 YYNGEE. The CDR3 nucleotides read TGTGCCAGCAGCAGCCGGACACAGAACACCGGGGAGCTGTTTTTT. Protein: CASSSRTQNTGELFF.

V usage is TRBV5-1 and J usage is TRBJ2-1; 11 bases agree with TRBD2. With 6 bases clipped from V and 6 bases from J, the junction kept 5 bases outside the gene matches. Per germline, CDR1 SGHRS and CDR2 YFSETQ. The CDR3 spans 14 residues. The CDR3 coding sequence is TGCGCCAGCAACCTAGCGGGGGGCGTCAATGAGCAGTTCTTC. It specifies CASNLAGGVNEQFF.

The chain recombines TRBV5-1 with TRBJ2-7; TRBD2 matches 13 bases. CDR1 SGHRS and CDR2 YFSETQ come from the germline V gene. There are 16 residues in the CDR3. J was trimmed by 2 bases and V by 4 bases; bases with no gene match: 6. DNA for the CDR3: TGCGCCAGCAGCCGAACACTAGCGGGGGGGGCCTACGAGCAGTACTTC. Protein: CASSRTLAGGAYEQYF.

The V and J genes are TRBV7-3 and TRBJ1-2; 9 bases line up with TRBD1. CDR1 is SGHTA, CDR2 FQGTGA, per germline. J lost 8 bases, V lost 5 bases, and 6 bases had no gene match. The length of the CDR3 is 13 residues. Written as DNA, the CDR3 is TGTGCCAGCAGCCCCGGGACAGGGCGAGGCTACACCTTC. Its translation is CASSPGTGRGYTF.

The genes are TRBV5-1 and TRBJ2-3; a possible D gene is TRBD2 (5 bases). CDR1 and CDR2 (germline): SGHRS, YFSETQ. V was trimmed by 4 bases and J by 6 bases, leaving 15 bases between them. The CDR3 is 14 amino acids. CDR3 sequence: CASSPSRVRDTQYF. DNA of the CDR3: TGCGCCAGCAGCCCCTCGCGGGTAAGGGATACGCAGTATTTT.

The chain joins TRBV18 to TRBJ2-7, with D possibly matching TRBD1 (6 bases). V lost 2 bases and J lost 3, with 8 bases in between. This CDR3 has 13 amino acids. The germline gives CDR1 KGHSH, CDR2 LQKENI. CDR3 in amino acids: CASSPGTNYEQYF. Written as DNA, the CDR3 is TGTGCCAGCTCACCAGGGACAAACTACGAGCAGTACTTC.

This clone showed up just once. V and J are TRBV5-1 and TRBJ1-2; 7 nucleotides line up with TRBD1. CDR1 is SGHRS and CDR2 is YFSETQ in the germline V gene. After removal of 7 bases from V and 4 bases from J, the junction contained 10 bases not matched to a gene. The CDR3 is made up of 14 amino acids. CDR3 DNA: TGCGCCAGCCAGTCCCGACAGGGTAGCTATGGCTACACCTTC. Translated, it gives CASQSRQGSYGYTF. The full variable domain, in which reference TRBV5-1 and TRBJ1-2 provide the parts outside the CDR3, is KAGVTQTPRYLIKTRGQQVTLSCSPISGHRSVSWYQQTPGQGLQFLFEYFSETQRNKGNFPGRFSGRQFSNSRSEMNVSTLELGDSALYLCASQSRQGSYGYTFGSGTRLTVV.

This chain uses TRBV11-2 with TRBJ2-3; 10 positions agree with TRBD2. The CDR3 sequence is 17 residues long. Looked up from germline, CDR1 is SGHAT and CDR2 is FQNNGV. J was trimmed by 1 base and V by 2 bases; bases with no gene match: 6. As DNA, the CDR3 is TGTGCCAGCAGCTTAAGACTAGCGGGCCGTCGCACAGATACGCAGTATTTT. The encoded protein is CASSLRLAGRRTDTQYF.

The V call is TRBV4-1, the J call TRBJ2-1, with D perhaps TRBD2 (6 bases). This CDR3 spans 16 amino acids. CDR1 MGHRA and CDR2 YSYEKL come from the germline V gene. Trimming shortened V by 4 bases and J by 7 bases, and 20 bases separated the two germline ends. CDR3 sequence reads: CASSRDPGLQKNEQFF. Here the CDR3 DNA reads TGCGCCAGCAGCCGGGATCCGGGACTTCAAAAGAATGAGCAGTTCTTC.

This clone was picked up one time. The chain uses TRBV6-5 and TRBJ2-7, with 9 positions matching TRBD2. The V gene end was trimmed by 6 bases and the J gene end by 7 bases; junction bases not matched to a gene: 10. There are 14 residues in the CDR3. Germline V gene sequence: CDR1 MNHEY, CDR2 SVGAGI. The CDR3 region has the DNA TGTGCCAGCAGCCGTCCGGGACTAGCAGTTGAGCAGTACTTC. The encoded protein is CASSRPGLAVEQYF.

This chain uses TRBV5-4 with TRBJ2-3; D gene unclear. Germline CDR1 reads SGHNT; CDR2 reads YYREEE (reference sequence). Trimming pared 4 bases from V and 2 bases from J, leaving 11 bases between. This CDR3 is built from 14 residues. As DNA, the CDR3 is TGTGCCAGCAGCCTGACACCTTACACAGATACGCAGTATTTT. It encodes CASSLTPYTDTQYF.

This clone appeared a few times. V gene TRBV11-2 combines with J gene TRBJ2-7; D is possibly TRBD2 (5 bases). Germline CDR1 is SGHAT and CDR2 is FQNNGV. V lost 4 bases and J lost 5, with 12 bases in between. This CDR3 has 13 amino acids. Written as DNA, the CDR3 is TGTGCCAGCAGCTCCCCTCGGAGGAACGAGCAGTACTTC. This codes for CASSSPRRNEQYF.

The CDR3 DNA follows: TGTGCCAGCAGCCCCCTGGACCGGGGTCCCTCACCCCTCCACTTT. Amino acids: CASSPLDRGPSPLHF. The chain combines TRBV5-8 with TRBJ1-6; D call uncertain. Germline CDR1 reads SGHTS; CDR2 reads YDEGEE. The CDR3 is 15 residues long. V was trimmed by 4 bases and J by 10 bases, leaving 18 bases between them.

The V gene is TRBV24-1, the J gene TRBJ2-1; D is perhaps TRBD1 (5 bases). The CDR3 contains 13 residues. Germline lookup yields CDR1 KGHDR and CDR2 SFDVKD. Deletions cut 4 bases from V and 8 bases from J, with 11 bases between. The CDR3 is CATSEGPRDEQFF. CDR3 in DNA: TGTGCCACCAGTGAGGGGCCCAGGGATGAGCAGTTCTTC.

This clone occurred once. DNA for the CDR3: TGTGCCAGCAGTTACAGGGGAGAGACCCAGTACTTC. Translation gives CASSYRGETQYF. V gene TRBV6-5 combines with J gene TRBJ2-5; a possible D gene is TRBD1 (5 bases). V was pared by 2 bases and J by 4 bases, with 5 bases between. CDR1 is MNHEY and CDR2 is SVGAGI in the germline V gene. There are 12 residues in the CDR3.

This chain's CDR3 is CASSLPGGSSGANVLTF. The CDR3 bases are TGTGCCAGCAGCTTACCAGGGGGTTCCTCTGGGGCCAACGTCCTGACTTTC. The J gene is TRBJ2-6, the V gene TRBV11-3, with 7 bases that match TRBD1. The CDR3 consists of 17 residues. With 2 bases clipped from V and 0 bases from J, the junction kept 4 bases outside the gene matches. Germline CDR1 and CDR2: SGHNT and YENEEA.

The chain couples TRBV24-1 to TRBJ1-2, with D unclear. Trimming took off 4 bases at V and 2 bases at J, with 7 bases between the two ends. The CDR3 covers 13 residues. Per the germline V gene, CDR1 is KGHDR and CDR2 is SFDVKD. CDR3 residues: CATSELGNYGYTF. CDR3 DNA: TGTGCCACCAGTGAATTAGGGAACTATGGCTACACCTTC.

This clone has just a few counts. The CDR3 DNA reads TGTGCCAGCAGTAAAGACAGGTTGAACACTGAAGCTTTCTTT. This codes for CASSKDRLNTEAFF. The chain recombines TRBV7-8 with TRBJ1-1; TRBD1 might be the D (6 bases). CDR3 size: 14 residues. Trimming pared 6 bases from V and 0 bases from J, leaving 11 bases between. Germline V lookup: CDR1 SGHVS, CDR2 FQNEAQ.

The rearrangement uses TRBV7-2 and TRBJ2-7; the D is unclear. V lost 4 bases and J 3 bases, leaving 10 bases between the germline ends. This CDR3 is built from 13 residues. Germline V gene sequence: CDR1 SGHTA, CDR2 FQGNSA. The CDR3, as DNA: TGTGCCAGCAGCTACGGTTGGCGCTACGAGCAGTACTTC. Translated: CASSYGWRYEQYF.